This TCR beta chain was recorded in a study of OX40 agonist ivuxolimab in advanced cancers. At the level of the study: Patients enrolled in dose escalation were diagnosed with hepatocellular carcinoma, melanoma, renal cell or head and neck cancer. A male proportion of about 84% was recorded, with mean age about 62 years and range about 23 to 80.

Overall study results and limits: At doses 0.1 to 3.0 mg/kg, CD4+ and CD8+ clones expanded.

The germline V gene encodes CDR1 SGHRS and CDR2 YFSETQ. There are 14 residues in the CDR3. The V and J ends lost 0 bases and 9 bases respectively, with 13 bases between them. On this clone: Its antigen remains unidentified.

Method: immunoSEQ multiplex PCR; TCRdb's copy keeps in-frame clones and lacks some. The table shows tens of thousands of clones, with just under 80% occurring only once. This clonotype was obtained from an adult with an advanced solid tumor such as melanoma, head and neck, liver or kidney cancer. The rearrangement uses TRBV5-1 and TRBJ2-1; D not resolved. The sequencing here drew on CD4+ or CD8+ T cells sorted from blood, taken in a trial of the OX40 agonist ivuxolimab. CDR3 sequence (DNA): TGCGCCAGCAGCTTGGGTCGGTTATCGAGTGAGCAGTTCTTC. Its protein product is CASSLGRLSSEQFF.